This T cell receptor (beta chain) was documented in a study of shared clonotypes between healthy human individuals. Background on the study: Contributing individuals were a couple of females and a few males aged 18 to 49. Each donor contributed plates that comprised three CD4 naive, three CD4 memory, two CD8 naive and one CD8 memory. The study, taken as a whole, reports: Non-shared clonotypes displayed generation probabilities falling below those of clonotypes present in all four donors.

The naive CD8 fraction comprised CD45RO-negative cells positively selected for CCR7 and excluded terminally differentiated effector memory CD45RA+ cells. All donors were healthy HIV-negative adults lacking recent acute infections or vaccinations. This CDR3 is 10 amino acids long. V dropped 6 bases and J dropped 3 bases, with 3 bases sitting between them. Germline loops: CDR1 MNHNY, CDR2 SVGAGI (reference sequence). Clones were read by immunoSEQ multiplex PCR, and TCRdb kept only the in-frame ones, dropping some. Found here are roughly 2.1 million clones, under 95% of them singletons; the top ten hold more than 1.5%. Comment on this clone: What it recognizes is unknown. The sample has other DNA sequences that encode this CDR3 too.

This clonotype originated in a man aged 18 to 29 in good health. Some clones in this sample may be carry-over from other donors' samples. What was sequenced was naive CD8+ T cells from PBMCs. J is TRBJ2-7 and V is TRBV6-6; D is ambiguous. The CDR3: CASSDYEQYF. DNA for the CDR3: TGTGCCAGCAGCGACTACGAGCAGTACTTC.